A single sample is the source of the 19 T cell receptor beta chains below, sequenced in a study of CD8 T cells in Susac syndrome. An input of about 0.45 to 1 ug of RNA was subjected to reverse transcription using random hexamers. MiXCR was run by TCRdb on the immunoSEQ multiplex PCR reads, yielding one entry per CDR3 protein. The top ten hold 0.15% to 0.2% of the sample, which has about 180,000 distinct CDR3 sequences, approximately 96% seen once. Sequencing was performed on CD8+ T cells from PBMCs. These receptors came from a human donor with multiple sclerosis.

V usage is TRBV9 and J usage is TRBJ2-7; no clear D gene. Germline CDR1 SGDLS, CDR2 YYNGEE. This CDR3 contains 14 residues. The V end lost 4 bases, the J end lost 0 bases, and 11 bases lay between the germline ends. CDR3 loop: CASSPRSSSYEQYF. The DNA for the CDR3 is TGTGCCAGCAGCCCCCGTTCCTCCTCCTACGAGCAGTACTTC.

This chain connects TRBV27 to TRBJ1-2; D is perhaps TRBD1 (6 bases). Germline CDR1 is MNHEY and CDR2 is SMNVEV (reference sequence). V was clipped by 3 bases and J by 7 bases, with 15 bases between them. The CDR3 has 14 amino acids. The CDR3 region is CASSFGQGYSGYTF. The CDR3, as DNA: TGTGCCAGCAGTTTTGGCCAGGGGTATTCTGGCTACACCTTC.

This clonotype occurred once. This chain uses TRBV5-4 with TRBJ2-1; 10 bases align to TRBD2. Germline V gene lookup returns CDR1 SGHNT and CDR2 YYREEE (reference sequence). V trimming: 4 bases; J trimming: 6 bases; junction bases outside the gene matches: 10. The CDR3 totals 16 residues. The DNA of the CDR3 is TGTGCCAGCAGCCCTGAGCTAGCGGGGGTCGGCAATGAGCAGTTCTTC. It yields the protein CASSPELAGVGNEQFF. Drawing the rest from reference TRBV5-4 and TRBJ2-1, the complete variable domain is ETGVTQSPTHLIKTRGQQVTLRCSSQSGHNTVSWYQQALGQGPQFIFQYYREEENGRGNFPPRFSGLQFPNYSSELNVNALELDDSALYLCASSPELAGVGNEQFFGPGTRLTVL.

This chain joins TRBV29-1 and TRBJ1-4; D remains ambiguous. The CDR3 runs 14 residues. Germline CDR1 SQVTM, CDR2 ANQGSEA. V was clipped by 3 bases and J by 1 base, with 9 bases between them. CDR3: CSVDVRGTNEKLFF. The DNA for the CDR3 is TGCAGCGTTGACGTACGAGGAACTAATGAAAAACTGTTTTTT.

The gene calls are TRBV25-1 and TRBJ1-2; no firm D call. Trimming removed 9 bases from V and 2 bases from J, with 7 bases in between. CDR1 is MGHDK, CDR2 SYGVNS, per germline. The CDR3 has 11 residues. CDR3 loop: CASWTNYGYTF. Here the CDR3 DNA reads TGTGCCAGTTGGACCAACTATGGCTACACCTTC.

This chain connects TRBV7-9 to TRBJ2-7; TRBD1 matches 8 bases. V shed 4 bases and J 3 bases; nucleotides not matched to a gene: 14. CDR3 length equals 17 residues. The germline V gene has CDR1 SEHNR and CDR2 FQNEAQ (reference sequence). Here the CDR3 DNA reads TGTGCCAGCAGCTCTTCGACAGGACAGGGCCCTGGCTACGAGCAGTACTTC. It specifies CASSSSTGQGPGYEQYF.

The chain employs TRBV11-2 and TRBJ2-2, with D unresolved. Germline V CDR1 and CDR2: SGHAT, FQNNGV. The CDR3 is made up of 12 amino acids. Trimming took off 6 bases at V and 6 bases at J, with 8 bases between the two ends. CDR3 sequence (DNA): TGTGCCAGCAGGGTCTTCCCCGGGGAGCTGTTTTTT. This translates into CASRVFPGELFF.

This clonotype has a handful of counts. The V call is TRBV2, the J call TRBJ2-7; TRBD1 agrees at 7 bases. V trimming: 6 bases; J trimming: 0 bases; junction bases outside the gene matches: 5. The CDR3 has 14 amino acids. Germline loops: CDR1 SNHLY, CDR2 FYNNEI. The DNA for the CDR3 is TGTGCCAGCAGCCACAGGGGTAGCTCCTACGAGCAGTACTTC. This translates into CASSHRGSSYEQYF.

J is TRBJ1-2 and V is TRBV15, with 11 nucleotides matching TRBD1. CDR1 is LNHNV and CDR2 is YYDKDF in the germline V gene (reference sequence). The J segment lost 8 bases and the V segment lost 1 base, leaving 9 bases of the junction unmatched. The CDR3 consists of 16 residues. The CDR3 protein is CATSRGRDRGSRGYTF. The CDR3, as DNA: TGTGCCACCAGCAGAGGCCGGGACAGGGGGTCACGGGGCTACACCTTC.

Written as DNA, the CDR3 is TGTGCCAGCAGCCCCCGGGGGCCCGACCCCACAGATACGCAGTATTTT. Amino acid sequence: CASSPRGPDPTDTQYF. This chain connects TRBV7-9 to TRBJ2-3; D tentatively fits TRBD1 or TRBD2 (6 bases each). The CDR3 loop spans 16 amino acids. V lost 5 bases, J lost 2 bases, and 17 bases lay in between. Germline V CDR1 and CDR2: SEHNR, FQNEAQ (reference sequence). Looking up the rest from reference TRBV7-9 and TRBJ2-3 gives the full variable domain: DTGVSQNPRHKITKRGQNVTFRCDPISEHNRLYWYRQTLGQGPEFLTYFQNEAQLEKSRLLSDRFSAERPKGSFSTLEIQRTEQGDSAMYLCASSPRGPDPTDTQYFGPGTRLTVL.

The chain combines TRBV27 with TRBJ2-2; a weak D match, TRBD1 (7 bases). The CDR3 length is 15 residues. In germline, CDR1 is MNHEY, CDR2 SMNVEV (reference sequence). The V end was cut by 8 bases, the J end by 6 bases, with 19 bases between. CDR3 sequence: CASRPGDRDSGELFF. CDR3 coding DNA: TGTGCCAGCCGGCCGGGAGACAGGGATTCCGGGGAGCTGTTTTTT.

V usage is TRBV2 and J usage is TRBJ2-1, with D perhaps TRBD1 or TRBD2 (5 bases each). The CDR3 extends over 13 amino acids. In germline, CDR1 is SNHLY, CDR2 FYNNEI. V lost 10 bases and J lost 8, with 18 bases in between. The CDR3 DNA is TGTGCCACATTAGGGACCGCCGAGTATGAGCAGTTCTTC. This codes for CATLGTAEYEQFF.

This CDR3 reads CASSFKYFANTGELFF. The CDR3 DNA reads as TGTGCCAGCAGCTTTAAGTACTTCGCGAACACCGGGGAGCTGTTTTTT. The rearrangement links TRBV5-4 to TRBJ2-2; D uncertain. With 2 bases removed from V and 0 bases from J, the gap between germline ends came to 11 bases. Germline V lookup: CDR1 SGHNT, CDR2 YYREEE (reference sequence). The CDR3 sequence is 16 residues long.

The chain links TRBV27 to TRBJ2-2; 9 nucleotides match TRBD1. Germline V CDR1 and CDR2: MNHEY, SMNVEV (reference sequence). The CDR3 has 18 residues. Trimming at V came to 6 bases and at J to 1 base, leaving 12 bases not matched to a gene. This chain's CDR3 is CASRGTGQGVGNTGELFF. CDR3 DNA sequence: TGTGCCAGCAGGGGGACGGGACAGGGTGTAGGGAACACCGGGGAGCTGTTTTTT.

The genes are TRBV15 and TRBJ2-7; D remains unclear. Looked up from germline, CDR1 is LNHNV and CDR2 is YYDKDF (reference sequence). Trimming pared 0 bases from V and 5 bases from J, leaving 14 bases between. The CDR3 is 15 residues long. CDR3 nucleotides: TGTGCCACCAGCAGAGAAGGGCTAGAGCGCGACGAGCAGTACTTC. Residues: CATSREGLERDEQYF.

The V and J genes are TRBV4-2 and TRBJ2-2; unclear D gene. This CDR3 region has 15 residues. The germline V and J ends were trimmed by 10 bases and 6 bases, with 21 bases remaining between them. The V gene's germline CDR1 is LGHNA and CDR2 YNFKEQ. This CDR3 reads CATRLAATSSGELFF. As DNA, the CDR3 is TGTGCCACCAGGTTAGCAGCCACCTCATCCGGGGAGCTGTTTTTT.

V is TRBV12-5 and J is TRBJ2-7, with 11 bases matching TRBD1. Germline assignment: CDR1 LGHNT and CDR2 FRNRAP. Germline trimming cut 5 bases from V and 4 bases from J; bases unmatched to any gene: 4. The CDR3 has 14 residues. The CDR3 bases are TGTGCTAGTGGTCCCGGACAGGGGGCTTACGAGCAGTACTTC. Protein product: CASGPGQGAYEQYF.

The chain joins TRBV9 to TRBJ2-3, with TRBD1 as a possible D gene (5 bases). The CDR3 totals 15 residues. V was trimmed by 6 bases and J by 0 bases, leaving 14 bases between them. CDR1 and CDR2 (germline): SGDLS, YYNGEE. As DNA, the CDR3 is TGTGCCAGCACACCAGGGCCGAGGAGCACAGATACGCAGTATTTT. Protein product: CASTPGPRSTDTQYF.

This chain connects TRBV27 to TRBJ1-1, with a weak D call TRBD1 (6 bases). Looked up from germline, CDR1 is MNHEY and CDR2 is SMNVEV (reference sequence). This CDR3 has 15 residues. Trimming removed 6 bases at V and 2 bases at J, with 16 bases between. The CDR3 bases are TGTGCCAGCAGGATACAGGGTATTGGTAACACTGAAGCTTTCTTT. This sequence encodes CASRIQGIGNTEAFF.